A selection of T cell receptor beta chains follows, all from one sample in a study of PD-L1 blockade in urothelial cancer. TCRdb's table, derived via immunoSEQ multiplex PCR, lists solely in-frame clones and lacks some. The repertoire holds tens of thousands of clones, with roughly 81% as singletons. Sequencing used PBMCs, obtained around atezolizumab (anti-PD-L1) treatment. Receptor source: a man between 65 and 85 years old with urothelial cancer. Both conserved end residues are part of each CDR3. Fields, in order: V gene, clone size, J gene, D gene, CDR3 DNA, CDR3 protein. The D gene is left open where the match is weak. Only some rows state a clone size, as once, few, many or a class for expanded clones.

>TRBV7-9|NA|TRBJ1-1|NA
TGTGCCAGCAGCTTAACAGGGACTGAAGCTTTCTTT
CASSLTGTEAFF
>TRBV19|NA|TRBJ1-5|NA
TGTGCCAGTACCCGTGGAGGCAATCAGCCCCAGCATTTT
CASTRGGNQPQHF
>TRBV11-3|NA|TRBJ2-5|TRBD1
TGTGCCAGCAGCATGGGACAGCAAGAGACCCAGTACTTC
CASSMGQQETQYF
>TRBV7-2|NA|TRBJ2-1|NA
TGTGCCAGCAGCCTGGGACTCTACAATGAGCAGTTCTTC
CASSLGLYNEQFF
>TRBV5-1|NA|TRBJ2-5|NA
TGCGCCAGCAGCTTGGAGGTAGCGGAAGAGACCCAGTACTTC
CASSLEVAEETQYF
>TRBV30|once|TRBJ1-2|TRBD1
TGTGCCTGGAGTGTAAGGGGGACAGCTATAAACTATGGCTACACCTTC
CAWSVRGTAINYGYTF
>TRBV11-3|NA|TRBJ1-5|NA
TGTGCCAGCAGCCAAGAGTATGATGGCAATCAGCCCCAGCATTTT
CASSQEYDGNQPQHF
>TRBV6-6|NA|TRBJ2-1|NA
TGTGCCAGCAGCCGGGGAGGTGGCAATGAGCAGTTCTTC
CASSRGGGNEQFF
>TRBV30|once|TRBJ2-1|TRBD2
TGTGCCTGCGAAAGCGGGAAGGGGTGGAATGAGCAGTTCTTC
CACESGKGWNEQFF
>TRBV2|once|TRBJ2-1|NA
TGTGCCAGCAGTGACTACTACAATGAGCAGTTCTTC
CASSDYYNEQFF
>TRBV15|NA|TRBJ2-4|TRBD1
TGTGCCACCGCCCCGGGACAGGGCATGTCCAAAAACATTCAGTACTTC
CATAPGQGMSKNIQYF
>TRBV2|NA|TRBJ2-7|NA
TGTGCCAGCAGTCGATACGGACAGTCCTACGAGCAGTACTTC
CASSRYGQSYEQYF
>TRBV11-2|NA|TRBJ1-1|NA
TGTGCCAGCAGCTTAGATGGAGGGGTGGGGGACACTGAAGCTTTCTTT
CASSLDGGVGDTEAFF
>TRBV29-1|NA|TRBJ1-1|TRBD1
TGCAGCGTCTCCGACAGGGGGCTAACTGAAGCTTTCTTT
CSVSDRGLTEAFF
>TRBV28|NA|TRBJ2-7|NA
TGTGCCAGCAGTCACACCGGGACTCTAAGCTCCTACGAGCAGTACTTC
CASSHTGTLSSYEQYF
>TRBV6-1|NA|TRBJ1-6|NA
TGTGCCAGCAGGGCCGAGGAGGCCTCACCCCTCCACTTT
CASRAEEASPLHF
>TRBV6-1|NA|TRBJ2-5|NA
TGTGCCAGCAGCGTGACAGGGAGGGAGACCCAGTACTTC
CASSVTGRETQYF
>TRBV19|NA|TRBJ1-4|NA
TGTGCCAGTAGTATCAACAGGGATGAAAAACTGTTTTTT
CASSINRDEKLFF
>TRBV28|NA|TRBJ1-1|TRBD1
TGTGCCAGCCGCTTGGGCAGGGGGATGAACACTGAAGCTTTCTTT
CASRLGRGMNTEAFF
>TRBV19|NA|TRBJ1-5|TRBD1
TGTGCCAGTAGTAAATACGGACAGGGGTCGCAGCCCCAGCATTTT
CASSKYGQGSQPQHF
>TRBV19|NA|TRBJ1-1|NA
TGTGCCAGTAGTATAGGAGGCGTAGGTGAAGCTTTCTTT
CASSIGGVGEAFF
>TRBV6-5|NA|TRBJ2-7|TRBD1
TGTGCCAGCAGTTACTCGAGTGACAGGGATCCCAAGCAGTACTTC
CASSYSSDRDPKQYF
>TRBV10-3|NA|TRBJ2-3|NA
TGTGCCATCAGTGTGAAACAATCGAGGACAGATACGCAGTATTTT
CAISVKQSRTDTQYF
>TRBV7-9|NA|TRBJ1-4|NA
TGTGCCAGCAGCTTAGGGCAGGTTAATGAAAAACTGTTTTTT
CASSLGQVNEKLFF
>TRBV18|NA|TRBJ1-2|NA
TGTGCCAGCTCACCACCTATGACAGATGGCTACACCTTC
CASSPPMTDGYTF
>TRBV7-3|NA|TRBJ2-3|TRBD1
TGTGCCAGCAGCGCCAGATCGGTAGGGGGCGGAACAGATACGCAGTATTTT
CASSARSVGGGTDTQYF
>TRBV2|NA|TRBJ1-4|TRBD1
TGTGCCAGCAGTGAAGGACAGGGGGCGTCGGAAAAACTGTTTTTT
CASSEGQGASEKLFF
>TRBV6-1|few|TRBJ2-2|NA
TGTGCCAGCAGTGGGCAGGGGTCCGGGGAGCTGTTTTTT
CASSGQGSGELFF
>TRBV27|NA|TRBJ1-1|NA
TGTGCCAGCAGTTTATCTGGGACTTTGATGAACACTGAAGCTTTCTTT
CASSLSGTLMNTEAFF
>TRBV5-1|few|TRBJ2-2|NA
TGCGCCAGCAGCTTCCCAGGGGTTGACACCGGGGAGCTGTTTTTT
CASSFPGVDTGELFF
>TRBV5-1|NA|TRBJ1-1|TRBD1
TGCGCCAGCACCATCGACAGGGAAACTGAAGCTTTCTTT
CASTIDRETEAFF
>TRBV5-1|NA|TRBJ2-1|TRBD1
TGCGCCAGCAGCCCGGGACAGGGGTCCTACAATGACCAGTTCTTC
CASSPGQGSYNDQFF
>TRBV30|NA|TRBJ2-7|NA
TGTGCCTGGAGCCCAACCAACAGGGTGGGGTGGGGCGAGCAGTACTTC
CAWSPTNRVGWGEQYF
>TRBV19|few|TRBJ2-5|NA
TGTGCCAGTAGTAGCCCAGGGGCAGAGACCCAGTACTTC
CASSSPGAETQYF
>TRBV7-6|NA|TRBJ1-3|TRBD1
TGTGCCACCGGGACAGGAGGGGGAAACACCATATATTTT
CATGTGGGNTIYF
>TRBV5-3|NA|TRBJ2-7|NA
TGTGCCAGAAGCTTGTGCCAGGGAAGATCCTACGAGCAGTACTTC
CARSLCQGRSYEQYF
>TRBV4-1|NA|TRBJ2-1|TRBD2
TGCGCCAGCAGCCAAGGGCTAGCGGGGGGGCCCGGGGGAGATGAGCAGTTCTTC
CASSQGLAGGPGGDEQFF
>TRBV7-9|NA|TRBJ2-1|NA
TGTGCCAGCAGCCAGGTCTACAATGAGCAGTTCTTC
CASSQVYNEQFF
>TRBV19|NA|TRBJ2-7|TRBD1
TGTGCCAGTAGTGGGACAGGGACCCTGGGGGAGCAGTACTTC
CASSGTGTLGEQYF
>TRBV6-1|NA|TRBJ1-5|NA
TGTGCCAGCAGGAGGTCTGCAGTAGCGGATCAGCCCCAGCATTTT
CASRRSAVADQPQHF
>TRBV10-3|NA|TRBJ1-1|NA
TGTGCCATCGGAAAGACAGGTGACACTGAAGCTTTCTTT
CAIGKTGDTEAFF
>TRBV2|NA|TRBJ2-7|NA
TGTGCCAGCAGTGAAGACAGGGCTAGCTCCTACGAGCAGTACTTC
CASSEDRASSYEQYF
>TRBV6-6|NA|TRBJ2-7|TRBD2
TGTGCCAGCAGTTCTACTAGCGGGATTTCCTACGAGCAGTACTTC
CASSSTSGISYEQYF
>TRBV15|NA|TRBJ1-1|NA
TGTGCCACCAGCATCGACGAGGGTATGAACACTGAAGCTTTCTTT
CATSIDEGMNTEAFF
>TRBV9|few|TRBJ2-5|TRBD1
TGTGCCAGCAGCGAAGGACAGGGTCTATGGGAGACCCAGTACTTC
CASSEGQGLWETQYF
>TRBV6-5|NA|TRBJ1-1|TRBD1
TGTGCCAGCAGCCGGGACAGGGACACTGAAGCTTTCTTT
CASSRDRDTEAFF
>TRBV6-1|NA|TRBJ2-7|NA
TGTGCCAGCAGTGGTAGCCTGGCTGGCTACGAGCAGTACTTC
CASSGSLAGYEQYF
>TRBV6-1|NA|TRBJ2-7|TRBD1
TGTGCCAGCGGCCGGACAGGGCGGTACGAGCAGTACTTC
CASGRTGRYEQYF
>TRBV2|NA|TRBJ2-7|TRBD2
TGTGCCAGCAGTGTAACAGCGGGAGGGTTTGAGCAGTACTTC
CASSVTAGGFEQYF
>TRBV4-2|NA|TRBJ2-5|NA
TGTGCCAGCAGCCAAGATCCTAGCGCCCAACCAGCCGTGTACTTC
CASSQDPSAQPAVYF
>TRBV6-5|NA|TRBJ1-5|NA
TGTGCCACCTCCCAGGGAAGAACGAGCAATCAGCCCCAGCATTTT
CATSQGRTSNQPQHF
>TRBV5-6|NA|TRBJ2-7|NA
TGTGCCAGCAGCTTGGAGGAGGTTCTGGACGAGCAGTACTTC
CASSLEEVLDEQYF
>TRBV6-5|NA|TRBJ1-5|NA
TGTGCCAGCGGCACAGGGCCCCGGGTAGATCAACAGCATTTT
CASGTGPRVDQQHF
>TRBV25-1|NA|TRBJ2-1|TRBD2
TGTGCCAGCAGTGATTGGACTAGCGGGAACTCCTACAATGAGCAGTTCTTC
CASSDWTSGNSYNEQFF
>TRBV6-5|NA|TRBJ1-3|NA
TGTGCCAGCTACGGGGAGGCAAACTCTGGAAACACCATATATTTT
CASYGEANSGNTIYF
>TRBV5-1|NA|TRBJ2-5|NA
TGCGCCAGCAGCTTAGCAGGGGCAGAGACCCAGTACTTC
CASSLAGAETQYF
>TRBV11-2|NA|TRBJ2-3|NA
TGTGCCAGCAGCTTTGACCAGGGGCCGATTTCCACAGATACGCAGTATTTT
CASSFDQGPISTDTQYF
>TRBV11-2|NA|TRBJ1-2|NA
TGTGCCAGCAGCTTAGATCGACAGATCTATGGCTACACCTTC
CASSLDRQIYGYTF
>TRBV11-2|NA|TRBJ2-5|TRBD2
TGTGCCAGCAGCTTAGATCGGGAGGGACCAGGAGAGTACCAAGAGACCCAGTACTTC
CASSLDREGPGEYQETQYF
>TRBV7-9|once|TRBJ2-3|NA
TGTGCCAGCAGCCTCCCGCAGGGGACGAATACGCAGTATTTT
CASSLPQGTNTQYF